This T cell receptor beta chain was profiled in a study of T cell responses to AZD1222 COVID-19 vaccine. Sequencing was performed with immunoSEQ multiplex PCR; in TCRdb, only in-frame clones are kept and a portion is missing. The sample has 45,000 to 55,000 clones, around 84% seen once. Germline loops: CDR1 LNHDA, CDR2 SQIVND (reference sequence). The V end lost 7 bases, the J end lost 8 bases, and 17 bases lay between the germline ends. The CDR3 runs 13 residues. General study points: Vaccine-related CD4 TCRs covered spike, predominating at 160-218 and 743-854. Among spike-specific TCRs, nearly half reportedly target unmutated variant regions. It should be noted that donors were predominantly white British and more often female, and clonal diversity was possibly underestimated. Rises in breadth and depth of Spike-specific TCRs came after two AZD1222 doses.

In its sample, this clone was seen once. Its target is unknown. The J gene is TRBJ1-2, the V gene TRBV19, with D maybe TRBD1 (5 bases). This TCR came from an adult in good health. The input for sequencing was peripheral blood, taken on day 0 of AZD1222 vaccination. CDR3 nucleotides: TGTGCCAGTACCATGGGCAGGGCCTCGGGCTACACCTTC. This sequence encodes CASTMGRASGYTF. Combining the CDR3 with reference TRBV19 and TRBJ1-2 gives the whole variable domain DGGITQSPKYLFRKEGQNVTLSCEQNLNHDAMYWYRQDPGQGLRLIYYSQIVNDFQKGDIAEGYSVSREKKESFPLTVTSAQKNPTAFYLCASTMGRASGYTFGSGTRLTVV.